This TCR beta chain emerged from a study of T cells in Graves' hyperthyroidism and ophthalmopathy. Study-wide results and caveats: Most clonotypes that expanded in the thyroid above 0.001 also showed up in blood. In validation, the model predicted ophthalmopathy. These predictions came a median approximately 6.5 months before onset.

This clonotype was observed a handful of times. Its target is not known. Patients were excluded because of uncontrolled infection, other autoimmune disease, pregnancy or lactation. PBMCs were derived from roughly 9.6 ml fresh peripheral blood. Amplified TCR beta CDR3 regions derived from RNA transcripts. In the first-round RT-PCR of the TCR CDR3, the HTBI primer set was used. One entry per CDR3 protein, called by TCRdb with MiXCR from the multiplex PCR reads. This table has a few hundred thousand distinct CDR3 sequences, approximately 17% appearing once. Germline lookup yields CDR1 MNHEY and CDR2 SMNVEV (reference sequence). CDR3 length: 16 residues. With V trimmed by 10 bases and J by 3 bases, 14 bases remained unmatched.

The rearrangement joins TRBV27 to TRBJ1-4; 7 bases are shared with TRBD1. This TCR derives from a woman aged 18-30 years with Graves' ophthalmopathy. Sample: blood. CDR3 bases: TGTGCCACTAAGACTATTAAGGACAGGCCTAATGAAAAACTGTTTTTT. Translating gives CATKTIKDRPNEKLFF.